This TCR beta chain is from a study of CD8+CD57+ T cells in acquired aplastic anemia. Trimming took off 5 bases at V and 4 bases at J, with 17 bases between the two ends. Germline loops: CDR1 LNHDA, CDR2 SQIVND (reference sequence). The CDR3 has 15 residues. Individuals selected for sequencing had exhibited CD8+CD57+ cell expansion on flow cytometry. Profiling of TCR beta VDJ combinations and CDR3 sequences used genomic DNA as template. TCRdb processed the reads anew with MiXCR; each CDR3 protein has one entry. Found here are 180,000 or so distinct CDR3 sequences, about 45% of them singletons; the top ten hold more than 0.95%.

The chain couples TRBV19 to TRBJ1-1; a weak D match, TRBD1 (6 bases). The specimen was sorted CD4+, CD8+, or CD8+CD57+ T cells (not recorded which) from PBMCs. The receptor was derived from a human donor with aplastic anemia. CDR3 in amino acids: CASSATTGRFTEAFF. As DNA, the CDR3 is TGTGCCAGTAGTGCTACAACAGGGAGGTTCACTGAAGCTTTCTTT.